This T cell receptor beta chain was sequenced for a study of T cell changes during pregnancy in multiple sclerosis. There are 16 residues in the CDR3. Trimming took 2 bases from V and 6 from J, leaving 20 bases between them. Germline V gene lookup returns CDR1 GTSNPN and CDR2 SVGIG (reference sequence). Here immunoSEQ multiplex PCR was the method, and the copy in TCRdb shows in-frame clones only, minus some. The sample shows approximately 41,000 clones, about 90% of them seen only once. The clonotype comes from a female donor with multiple sclerosis, enrolled in a pregnancy study. The sample consisted of CD4+ T cells from peripheral blood mononuclear cells, taken in the second trimester of pregnancy. The genes are TRBV30 and TRBJ1-5; maybe TRBD1 (5 bases). CDR3 coding DNA: TGTGCCTGGAGTAAACAATCAGGGTACAGTTCTCAGCCCCAGCATTTT. This codes for CAWSKQSGYSSQPQHF.